The rows below give T cell receptor beta chains drawn from one sample of a study of T-cell memory formation after mild COVID-19. In TCRdb, the 5' RACE reads were re-called with MiXCR into one record per CDR3 protein. This table has about 30,000 distinct CDR3 sequences, approximately 12% appearing once. What was sequenced was PBMCs or a T cell subset sorted from them (not recorded which). All receptors derive from an adult woman who had mild COVID-19 (a few samples of this study predate the infection). Cell type and time point are not known. CDR3s include the opening cysteine and the closing phenylalanine or tryptophan. The order of the fields is D gene, J gene, V gene, CDR3 length, clone size, CDR3 protein, CDR3 DNA. The D gene is left open where the match is weak. Size is omitted from some rows. Given values are once, few, many or a class for expanded clones.

>.|TRBJ1-1|TRBV14|13|many
CASSQELNTEAFF
TGTGCCAGCAGCCAAGAGTTGAACACTGAAGCTTTCTTT
>.|TRBJ2-2|TRBV6-6|13|.
CASSTSNTGELFF
TGTGCCAGCAGTACGAGTAACACCGGGGAGCTGTTTTTT
>TRBD1|TRBJ2-2|TRBV19|15|many
CASSIGQGTTGELFF
TGTGCCAGTAGTATAGGACAGGGGACCACCGGGGAGCTGTTTTTT
>.|TRBJ2-7|TRBV27|13|.
CASSLRGAYEQYF
TGTGCCAGCAGTTTACGAGGGGCCTACGAGCAGTACTTC
>.|TRBJ2-3|TRBV9|15|many
CASSEGWVGTDTQYF
TGTGCCAGCAGCGAAGGGTGGGTCGGGACAGATACGCAGTATTTT
>.|TRBJ2-7|TRBV6-5|13|many
CASSTSLGYEQYF
TGTGCCAGCAGTACCTCCCTTGGCTACGAGCAGTACTTC
>.|TRBJ1-6|TRBV2|16|many
CASTARALNYNSPLHF
TGTGCCAGCACGGCTAGGGCCCTGAACTATAATTCACCCCTCCACTTT
>TRBD2|TRBJ2-3|TRBV7-3|16|many
CASSFSGTGFADTQYF
TGTGCCAGCAGTTTCAGCGGGACCGGATTTGCAGATACGCAGTATTTT
>TRBD1|TRBJ2-3|TRBV20-1|14|many
CSALGQGKIDTQYF
TGCAGTGCCCTTGGACAGGGTAAAATAGATACGCAGTATTTT
>.|TRBJ1-1|TRBV7-9|12|many
CASSSQGAEAFF
TGTGCCAGCAGTTCACAGGGCGCTGAAGCTTTCTTT
>TRBD1|TRBJ2-5|TRBV6-5|15|.
CASSYSTGGGKTQYF
TGTGCCAGCAGTTACTCGACAGGGGGCGGGAAGACCCAGTACTTC
>.|TRBJ1-2|TRBV5-1|12|many
CASSLDGYGYTF
TGCGCCAGCAGCTTGGACGGCTATGGCTACACCTTC
>.|TRBJ2-5|TRBV6-6|15|many
CASSNSLQGEETQYF
TGTGCCAGCAGCAACTCCCTACAGGGCGAAGAGACCCAGTACTTC
>TRBD1|TRBJ2-7|TRBV7-7|15|many
CASSLEWTGAYEQYF
TGTGCTAGCAGCTTAGAGTGGACAGGGGCCTACGAGCAGTACTTC
>TRBD1|TRBJ2-7|TRBV25-1|14|many
CASRRTGVSYEQYF
TGTGCCAGCAGAAGGACAGGGGTCTCCTACGAGCAGTACTTC
>.|TRBJ1-2|TRBV5-8|17|many
CASSPEAAAGRNYGYTF
TGTGCCAGCAGCCCAGAAGCTGCCGCCGGTCGTAACTATGGCTACACCTTC
>.|TRBJ1-5|TRBV20-1|13|many
CSAFPGHNQPQHF
TGCAGTGCTTTTCCCGGGCATAATCAGCCCCAGCATTTT
>TRBD1|TRBJ1-2|TRBV6-1|13|many
CANSRTGSYGYTF
TGTGCCAACTCTAGGACAGGGAGCTATGGCTACACCTTC
>TRBD1|TRBJ2-7|TRBV7-6|14|many
CASSEGTASYEQYF
TGTGCCAGCAGCGAAGGGACAGCCTCCTACGAGCAGTACTTC
>.|TRBJ2-7|TRBV20-1|16|many
CSAREGSQKKPYEQYF
TGCAGTGCTAGAGAAGGAAGCCAAAAAAAACCCTACGAGCAGTACTTC
>.|TRBJ2-6|TRBV7-2|15|medium-sized
CASSSTGSGANVLTF
TGTGCCAGCAGCTCGACCGGCTCTGGGGCCAACGTCCTGACTTTC
>TRBD2|TRBJ2-7|TRBV10-3|15|many
CAIGGAGGGLYEQYF
TGTGCCATCGGCGGAGCGGGAGGGGGGCTCTACGAGCAGTACTTC
>.|TRBJ2-3|TRBV24-1|16|many
CATSDPTSPGTDTQYF
TGTGCCACCAGTGATCCCACTAGCCCGGGGACAGATACGCAGTATTTT
>.|TRBJ1-2|TRBV7-6|14|many
CASSPQTANYGYTF
TGTGCCAGCAGCCCCCAAACAGCCAACTATGGCTACACCTTC
>.|TRBJ2-5|TRBV7-2|16|.
CASSLWDTGPLETQYF
TGTGCCAGCAGCTTATGGGATACTGGCCCCCTAGAGACCCAGTACTTC
>.|TRBJ1-1|TRBV20-1|12|many
CSGGTPNTEAFF
TGCAGTGGGGGCACCCCGAACACTGAAGCTTTCTTT
>TRBD2|TRBJ2-5|TRBV7-2|17|many
CASTLRLAGTVQETQYF
TGTGCCAGCACCTTGAGACTAGCGGGTACCGTCCAAGAGACCCAGTACTTC
>.|TRBJ1-5|TRBV7-2|14|many
CASSYRGGTQPQHF
TGTGCCAGCAGTTACCGAGGGGGGACTCAGCCCCAGCATTTT
>.|TRBJ2-5|TRBV7-8|15|many
CASSSRAWYQETQYF
TGTGCCAGCAGCTCCCGGGCGTGGTACCAAGAGACCCAGTACTTC
>TRBD1|TRBJ2-1|TRBV14|16|many
CASSLWTGGSSGEQFF
TGTGCCAGCAGCCTGTGGACAGGCGGCTCGAGCGGTGAGCAGTTCTTC
>.|TRBJ1-6|TRBV27|15|many
CASSLLVPYNSPLHF
TGTGCCAGCAGTTTATTGGTCCCCTATAATTCACCCCTCCACTTT
>.|TRBJ2-1|TRBV15|15|many
CATSREGGSLFEQFF
TGTGCCACCAGCAGAGAAGGGGGATCCTTGTTTGAGCAGTTCTTC
>.|TRBJ2-5|TRBV12-3/TRBV12-4|15|many
CASSLGGRDRETQYF
TGTGCCAGCAGTTTGGGGGGGCGCGACAGGGAGACCCAGTACTTC
>.|TRBJ2-3|TRBV5-1|18|.
CASSLLGLEMGLTDTQYF
TGCGCCAGCAGCTTGTTGGGGCTAGAGATGGGACTCACAGATACGCAGTATTTT
>TRBD1|TRBJ1-2|TRBV6-5|15|.
CASSYADRGLYGYTF
TGTGCCAGCAGTTACGCAGACAGGGGCCTCTATGGCTACACCTTC
>TRBD1|TRBJ2-2|TRBV7-3|15|many
CASSSRTGATGELFF
TGTGCCAGCAGCTCCCGCACAGGGGCCACCGGGGAGCTGTTTTTT
>TRBD2|TRBJ2-3|TRBV5-1|16|many
CASSLAHSGGTDTQYF
TGCGCCAGCAGCTTGGCCCATAGCGGGGGTACAGATACGCAGTATTTT
>.|TRBJ2-3|TRBV7-8|18|many
CASSPRLGAAGSTDTQYF
TGTGCCAGCAGCCCGCGACTGGGGGCAGCAGGGAGCACAGATACGCAGTATTTT
>.|TRBJ2-7|TRBV5-1|12|many
CASSSSGYEQYF
TGCGCCAGCAGCTCGAGCGGTTACGAGCAGTACTTC
>TRBD2|TRBJ2-5|TRBV6-1|15|many
CASSELAGGQETQYF
TGTGCCAGCAGTGAACTAGCGGGGGGCCAAGAGACCCAGTACTTC
>TRBD2|TRBJ2-1|TRBV29-1|13|many
CSVDSSGGGEQFF
TGCAGCGTTGACTCTTCGGGAGGGGGTGAGCAGTTCTTC
>.|TRBJ1-1|TRBV11-2|15|many
CASSPSGIMNTEAFF
TGTGCCAGCAGCCCTTCCGGGATAATGAACACTGAAGCTTTCTTT
>TRBD1|TRBJ1-2|TRBV14|14|many
CASSHGQGRGGYTF
TGTGCCAGCAGTCACGGACAGGGGAGAGGTGGCTACACCTTC
>TRBD1|TRBJ2-5|TRBV24-1|14|.
CATSNGQGKKTQYF
TGTGCCACCAGTAACGGACAGGGAAAGAAGACCCAGTACTTC
>.|TRBJ1-5|TRBV27|14|many
CASRTQGTNQPQHF
TGTGCCAGCAGGACGCAGGGGACAAATCAGCCCCAGCATTTT
>.|TRBJ2-1|TRBV20-1|14|many
CSAPGLVRGNEQFF
TGCAGTGCTCCCGGACTAGTGAGGGGGAATGAGCAGTTCTTC
>TRBD1|TRBJ2-5|TRBV5-4|17|few
CASSLAEKGQGEETQYF
TGTGCCAGCAGCTTGGCCGAGAAGGGACAGGGAGAAGAGACCCAGTACTTC
>TRBD1|TRBJ2-7|TRBV5-4|14|many
CASSPGTGNYEQYF
TGTGCCAGCAGCCCCGGGACAGGGAACTACGAGCAGTACTTC
>.|TRBJ1-4|TRBV2|11|many
CASSVVEKLFF
TGTGCCAGCAGTGTCGTTGAAAAACTGTTTTTT
>TRBD2|TRBJ2-5|TRBV30|18|many
CAWSFGSGGSFKGETQYF
TGTGCCTGGAGTTTTGGCTCGGGCGGGAGTTTTAAGGGAGAGACCCAGTACTTC
>.|TRBJ1-2|TRBV12-3/TRBV12-4|13|many
CASSLGIYYGYTF
TGTGCCAGCAGTTTAGGGATTTACTATGGCTACACCTTC
>TRBD2|TRBJ2-1|TRBV4-3|17|many
CASSQDNASGRVNEQFF
TGCGCCAGCAGCCAAGATAACGCTAGCGGGAGGGTAAATGAGCAGTTCTTC
>.|TRBJ1-2|TRBV30|13|few
CAWRRVANYGYTF
TGTGCCTGGAGGAGGGTGGCTAACTATGGCTACACCTTC
>.|TRBJ1-3|TRBV6-5|13|many
CASLPSSGNTIYF
TGTGCCAGCCTACCTTCCTCTGGAAACACCATATATTTT
>.|TRBJ2-6|TRBV12-3/TRBV12-4|19|.
CASSLRLTRIRSGANVLTF
TGTGCCAGCTCCTTAAGGCTAACACGTATCCGCTCTGGGGCCAACGTCCTGACTTTC
>TRBD2|TRBJ2-2|TRBV20-1|18|many
CSARDPQMSGSGTGELFF
TGCAGTGCTAGAGATCCCCAGATGAGCGGGAGTGGCACCGGGGAGCTGTTTTTT